Sequencing of this T cell receptor (beta chain) was carried out in a study of T-cell reconstitution after alpha-beta-depleted transplantation in children. This clonotype was picked up many times. TCRbeta library construction was performed incorporating unique molecular identifiers. TCRdb recomputed calls from the PCR reads with MiXCR, one row per CDR3 protein. The data show roughly 500,000 distinct CDR3 sequences, under 15% seen once. Unmatched junction bases numbered 7, after V lost 0 bases and J lost 8 bases. Germline loops: CDR1 DFQATT, CDR2 SNEGSKA (reference sequence). The CDR3 contains 14 residues.

This receptor was taken from a human donor who donated a stem cell graft to a child with combined immunodeficiency. The starting material was PBMCs from the stem cell graft donor, obtained from the stem cell graft. This sequence joins TRBV20-1 and TRBJ2-1, with 7 bases that match TRBD2. The CDR3 protein is CSARDFGRTYEQFF. The CDR3 bases are TGCAGTGCTAGAGATTTCGGGAGGACCTATGAGCAGTTCTTC.